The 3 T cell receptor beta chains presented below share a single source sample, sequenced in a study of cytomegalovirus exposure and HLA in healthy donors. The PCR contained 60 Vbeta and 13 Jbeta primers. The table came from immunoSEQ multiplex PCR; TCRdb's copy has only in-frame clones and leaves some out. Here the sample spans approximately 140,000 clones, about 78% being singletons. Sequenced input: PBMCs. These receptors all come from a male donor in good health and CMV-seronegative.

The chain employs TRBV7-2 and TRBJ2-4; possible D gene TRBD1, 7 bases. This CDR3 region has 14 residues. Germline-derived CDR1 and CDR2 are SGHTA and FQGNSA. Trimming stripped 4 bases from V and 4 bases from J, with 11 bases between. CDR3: CASSSPGGKNIQYF. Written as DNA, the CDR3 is TGTGCCAGCAGCTCCCCAGGGGGGAAAAACATTCAGTACTTC. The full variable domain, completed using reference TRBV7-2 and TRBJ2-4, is GAGVSQSPSNKVTEKGKDVELRCDPISGHTALYWYRQSLGQGLEFLIYFQGNSAPDKSGLPSDRFSAERTGGSVSTLTIQRTQQEDSAVYLCASSSPGGKNIQYFGAGTRLSVL.

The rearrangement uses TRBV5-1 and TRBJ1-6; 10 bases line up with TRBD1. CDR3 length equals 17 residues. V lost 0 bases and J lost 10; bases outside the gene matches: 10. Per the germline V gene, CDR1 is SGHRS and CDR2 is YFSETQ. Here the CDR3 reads CASSLEGTGAFFSPLHF. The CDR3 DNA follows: TGCGCCAGCAGCTTGGAAGGGACAGGGGCTTTCTTCTCACCCCTCCACTTT.

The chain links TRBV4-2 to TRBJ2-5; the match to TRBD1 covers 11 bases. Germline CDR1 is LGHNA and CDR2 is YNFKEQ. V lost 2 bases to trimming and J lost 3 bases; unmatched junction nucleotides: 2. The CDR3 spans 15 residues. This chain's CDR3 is CASSQWGQGEETQYF. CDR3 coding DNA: TGTGCCAGCAGCCAATGGGGACAGGGGGAAGAGACCCAGTACTTC.